Presented here are 32 T cell receptor beta chains from one specimen sequenced in a study of T cell repertoires and HLA-DP antigens. The data were produced by immunoSEQ multiplex PCR, yet TCRdb's version contains in-frame clones alone and is incomplete. Among more than 90,000 clones listed, nearly 95% were seen once. Antigens of these TCRs are unknown. Material for sequencing was CD4+ T cells from PBMCs. The source of these receptors is a woman aged 18-30 years in good health and CMV-seronegative.

Only one count was recorded for this clone. The rearrangement uses TRBV14 and TRBJ2-7; D perhaps matches TRBD2 (6 bases). V lost 1 base and J 4 bases, leaving 17 bases between the germline ends. The CDR3 covers 16 residues. The germline V gene encodes CDR1 SGHDN and CDR2 FVKESK. CDR3 bases: TGTGCCAGCAGCCAAGTTTTAGGAGGGCCTAGGTACGAGCAGTACTTC. As protein: CASSQVLGGPRYEQYF.

This clone was detected once. The rearrangement links TRBV11-3 to TRBJ2-1, with TRBD2 matching over 10 bases. In germline, CDR1 is SGHNT, CDR2 YENEEA. The CDR3 loop spans 18 amino acids. The V and J ends lost 0 bases and 3 bases, in that order; junction bases with no gene match: 8. Written as DNA, the CDR3 is TGTGCCAGCAGCTTAGATGTTGGGAGCGGGAGGGTCTACAATGAGCAGTTCTTC. Translation: CASSLDVGSGRVYNEQFF.

The chain carries TRBV18 and TRBJ2-7; D not resolved. Trimming pared 2 bases from V and 0 bases from J, leaving 14 bases between. CDR1 is KGHSH and CDR2 is LQKENI in the germline V gene. There are 16 residues in the CDR3. CDR3 region: CASSPILGRHSYEQYF. The CDR3 nucleotides are TGTGCCAGCTCACCAATATTAGGGCGCCACTCCTACGAGCAGTACTTC.

The genes are TRBV28 and TRBJ2-7; 8 bases agree with TRBD1. This CDR3 spans 15 amino acids. V shed 7 bases and J 0 bases; nucleotides not matched to a gene: 8. Germline V gene lookup returns CDR1 MDHEN and CDR2 SYDVKM. CDR3 nucleotides: TGTGCCAGCACCTATCGGGACAGGCCCTCCTACGAGCAGTACGTC. It encodes CASTYRDRPSYEQYV.

The rearrangement uses TRBV7-9 and TRBJ2-2; D possibly corresponds to TRBD2 (5 bases). V gave up 3 bases and J gave up 2 bases, with 10 bases separating them. CDR3 length equals 15 residues. The germline V gene has CDR1 SEHNR and CDR2 FQNEAQ (reference sequence). The CDR3 nucleotides read TGTGCCAGCAGCTTCCGTCGGGGAAACACCGGGGAGCTGTTTTTT. This translates into CASSFRRGNTGELFF.

The V and J genes are TRBV6-6 and TRBJ1-5; 7 nucleotides match TRBD1. The V and J ends lost 2 bases and 6 bases, in that order; junction bases with no gene match: 7. CDR3 length equals 15 residues. CDR1 MNHNY and CDR2 SVGAGI come from the germline V gene (reference sequence). CDR3 coding DNA: TGTGCCAGCAGTTACAAGGGGGCTTTATTTCAGCCCCAGCATTTT. Protein: CASSYKGALFQPQHF.

In its sample, this clone was seen once. V is TRBV6-6 and J is TRBJ1-1; D call uncertain. Per the germline V gene, CDR1 is MNHNY and CDR2 is SVGAGI (reference sequence). This CDR3 has 13 amino acids. Deletions cut 6 bases from V and 1 base from J, with 9 bases between. CDR3: CASRLEGNTEAFF. In nucleotides, the CDR3 is TGTGCCAGCAGACTAGAGGGGAACACTGAAGCTTTCTTT.

On this clone: Lacking the conserved final phenylalanine or tryptophan, this CDR3 likely reflects a read error. The limits of the CDR3 on the DNA are not certain, so only TCRdb's listed CDR3 is given. The V gene is TRBV5-5, the J gene TRBJ2-3. Counting both end residues, the CDR3 totals 12 amino acids. Germline CDR1 reads SGHKS; CDR2 reads YYEKEE (reference sequence). CDR3 protein: CASSFPGRWVFL.

The sample holds one count of this clone. The rearrangement uses TRBV29-1 and TRBJ2-1; no reliable D call. The CDR3 is made up of 13 amino acids. Germline V gene sequence: CDR1 SQVTM, CDR2 ANQGSEA. V was clipped by 8 bases and J by 2 bases, with 13 bases between them. CDR3 sequence (DNA): TGCAGCACCCACACCGGGCCCTACAATGAGCAGTTCTTC. Protein sequence: CSTHTGPYNEQFF.

The V call is TRBV11-2, the J call TRBJ2-5; D might be TRBD1 or TRBD2, each matching 5 bases. The CDR3 loop spans 14 amino acids. Trimming took 0 bases from V and 10 from J, leaving 15 bases between them. CDR1 and CDR2 (germline): SGHAT, FQNNGV. The chain's CDR3 is CASSLDRTVGDQYF. The CDR3 DNA sequence: TGTGCCAGCAGCTTAGATCGTACGGTGGGGGACCAGTACTTC. Drawing the rest from reference TRBV11-2 and TRBJ2-5, the complete variable domain is EAGVAQSPRYKIIEKRQSVAFWCNPISGHATLYWYQQILGQGPKLLIQFQNNGVVDDSQLPKDRFSAERLKGVDSTLKIQPAKLEDSAVYLCASSLDRTVGDQYFGPGTRLLVL.

This clone came up a few times. The rearrangement joins TRBV10-3 to TRBJ1-3, with D perhaps matching TRBD1 (5 bases). V lost 9 bases, J lost 0 bases, and 12 bases lay in between. There are 14 residues in the CDR3. The germline V gene has CDR1 ENHRY and CDR2 SYGVKD. CDR3 sequence (DNA): TGTGCCATGTCGCCCGGGGCCTCTGGAAACACCATATATTTT. Amino acids: CAMSPGASGNTIYF.

V usage is TRBV5-4 and J usage is TRBJ1-6; maybe TRBD1 (6 bases). The germline V gene has CDR1 SGHNT and CDR2 YYREEE (reference sequence). The CDR3 has 15 amino acids. V was cut by 4 bases and J by 9 bases, with 17 bases left in between. The DNA of the CDR3 is TGTGCCAGCAGCCCCGACAGGTTTGTGAGTTCACCCCTCCACTTT. Translation: CASSPDRFVSSPLHF.

The chain carries TRBV7-3 and TRBJ1-6; tentative D call: TRBD1 (5 bases). This CDR3 spans 15 amino acids. Germline CDR1 reads SGHTA; CDR2 reads FQGTGA. CDR3: CASRQSSSYNSPLHF. In nucleotides, the CDR3 is TGTGCAAGTCGACAGTCGAGCTCCTATAATTCACCCCTCCACTTT.

About this clone: The junction does not match germline at one end; this may be a read error. The V call is TRBV7-7, the J call TRBJ2-5, with D possibly being TRBD2 (6 bases). Looked up from germline, CDR1 is SSHAT and CDR2 is FNYEAQ (reference sequence). This CDR3 is built from 15 residues. CDR3 amino acids: CASSSGLSGVETQYF. In nucleotides, the CDR3 is TGTGCTAGCAGCTCAGGACTATCAGGTGTAGAGACCCAGTACTTC.

The chain combines TRBV7-3 with TRBJ2-3, with 9 bases identical to TRBD2. This CDR3 is built from 16 residues. CDR1 is SGHTA, CDR2 FQGTGA, per germline. V dropped 5 bases and J dropped 1; count of bases not matched to a gene: 7. In DNA form, the CDR3 reads TGTGCCAGCAGCCCCGGGGTAGCGGGAGGCACAGATACGCAGTATTTT. It specifies CASSPGVAGGTDTQYF. Using reference TRBV7-3 and TRBJ2-3 for the parts outside the CDR3, the full variable domain is GAGVSQTPSNKVTEKGKYVELRCDPISGHTALYWYRQSLGQGPEFLIYFQGTGAADDSGLPNDRFFAVRPEGSVSTLKIQRTERGDSAVYLCASSPGVAGGTDTQYFGPGTRLTVL.

The chain combines TRBV6-4 with TRBJ2-7; a possible D gene is TRBD2 (6 bases). Trimming took off 4 bases at V and 1 base at J, with 14 bases between the two ends. The CDR3 sequence is 15 residues long. CDR1 is MRHNA and CDR2 is SNTAGT in the germline V gene. In nucleotides, the CDR3 is TGTGCCAGCAGTGGAGGAGGGATAGGGTCCTACGAGCAGTACGTC. Its translation is CASSGGGIGSYEQYV.

The chain has TRBV30 and TRBJ2-3, with D hard to call. The length of the CDR3 is 13 residues. V shed 0 bases and J shed 5 bases, with 9 bases lying between them. In germline, CDR1 is GTSNPN, CDR2 SVGIG (reference sequence). CDR3 loop: CAWSVGRVDTQYF. CDR3 sequence (DNA): TGTGCCTGGAGTGTCGGGCGTGTAGATACGCAGTATTTT.

The CDR3 loop is CASSSQAPGWAEQYV. The CDR3 DNA sequence: TGTGCCAGCAGTTCACAAGCCCCAGGGTGGGCCGAGCAGTACGTC. The rearrangement joins TRBV28 to TRBJ2-7; a possible D gene is TRBD1 (5 bases). Trimming left V 4 bases short and J 6 bases short, with 19 bases between. Germline V gene data show CDR1 as MDHEN and CDR2 as SYDVKM. The CDR3 loop spans 15 amino acids.

This clone was observed a single time. The chain employs TRBV7-9 and TRBJ1-6; D unclear. This CDR3 has 15 residues. Trimming cost V 6 bases and J 7 bases, with 16 bases left between them. Germline CDR1 SEHNR, CDR2 FQNEAQ (reference sequence). Written as DNA, the CDR3 is TGTGCCAGCAGGGCCCGGGAGGGAGACAATTCACCCCTCCACTTT. Translated, it gives CASRAREGDNSPLHF.

This sequence joins TRBV5-1 and TRBJ2-2, with TRBD1 as a possible D gene (6 bases). There are 14 residues in the CDR3. V lost 0 bases to trimming and J lost 7 bases, with 10 bases between them. Per germline, CDR1 SGHRS and CDR2 YFSETQ. CDR3 in DNA: TGCGCCAGCAGCTTGGGGACAGAGGGCGGGGAGCTGTTTTTT. Translated, it gives CASSLGTEGGELFF.

About this clone: One junction end disagrees with the germline gene, perhaps due to a read error. The DNA of the CDR3 is TGTGCTAGCAGCACCAGCCAGGGGGTCGGGGAGCTGTTTTTT. Translation: CASSTSQGVGELFF. J is TRBJ2-2 and V is TRBV7-7, with 7 bases fitting TRBD1. The germline V gene encodes CDR1 SSHAT and CDR2 FNYEAQ (reference sequence). This CDR3 region has 14 residues.

CDR3 nucleotides: TGTGCCAGCTCACCAGGACGGACTAGCACAGATACGCAGTATTTT. It translates to CASSPGRTSTDTQYF. This chain connects TRBV18 to TRBJ2-3, with a tentative D call TRBD2 (5 bases). The CDR3 extends over 15 amino acids. V dropped 2 bases and J dropped 0 bases, with 9 bases sitting between them. Germline CDR1 reads KGHSH; CDR2 reads LQKENI.

The chain links TRBV19 to TRBJ2-2, with a possible D match to TRBD1 (6 bases). Trimming removed 3 bases from V and 2 bases from J, with 13 bases in between. Germline V gene data show CDR1 as LNHDA and CDR2 as SQIVND (reference sequence). This CDR3 contains 16 residues. The CDR3 sequence: CASSMGHVSNTGELFF. The CDR3 region has the DNA TGTGCCAGTAGTATGGGACACGTCTCTAACACCGGGGAGCTGTTTTTT.

This chain uses TRBV5-3 with TRBJ2-7; D may be TRBD1 or TRBD2 (5 bases each). TRBV5-3 is treated as an ORF (open reading frame) with a function not yet certain. V dropped 1 base and J dropped 3 bases, with 17 bases sitting between them. CDR3 length: 16 residues. The CDR3 DNA reads as TGTGCCAGAAGCTTGTCACCTGGGACGTCCAGCTACGAGCAGTACTTC. Translation: CARSLSPGTSSYEQYF.

The CDR3 DNA follows: TGTGCCAGCAGCTTGAGATTCGTCCTTGGGGATAGCAGAGAGACCCAGTACTTC. Translated: CASSLRFVLGDSRETQYF. This chain connects TRBV5-4 to TRBJ2-5; D remains ambiguous. Germline CDR1 and CDR2: SGHNT and YYREEE (reference sequence). V lost 1 base to trimming and J lost 4 bases, with 23 bases between them. The CDR3 covers 18 residues.

This sequence joins TRBV7-2 and TRBJ1-2; 8 nucleotides match TRBD1. Trimming removed 1 base from V and 4 bases from J; junction bases left unmatched: 2. From germline, CDR1 is SGHTA and CDR2 FQGNSA. The CDR3 loop spans 14 amino acids. CDR3 residues: CASSLDRGGYGYTF. In nucleotides, the CDR3 is TGTGCCAGCAGCTTAGACAGGGGGGGCTATGGCTACACCTTC.

This chain connects TRBV19 to TRBJ2-3, with D unresolved. Deletions cut 4 bases from V and 0 bases from J, with 11 bases between. CDR1 LNHDA and CDR2 SQIVND come from the germline V gene (reference sequence). CDR3 length: 15 amino acids. The CDR3 sequence: CASSTQPLSTDTQYF. The CDR3 DNA follows: TGTGCCAGTAGTACCCAACCGCTTAGCACAGATACGCAGTATTTT.

The chain combines TRBV5-6 with TRBJ1-2; D is perhaps TRBD1 (6 bases). This CDR3 is 15 amino acids long. Trimming removed 4 bases at V and 9 bases at J, with 22 bases between. Per germline, CDR1 SGHDT and CDR2 YYEEEE. The CDR3 sequence is CASSPPPGGATRYTF. DNA of the CDR3: TGTGCCAGCAGCCCACCCCCCGGGGGCGCGACCCGCTACACCTTC. The whole variable domain, filled in from reference TRBV5-6 and TRBJ1-2, reads DAGVTQSPTHLIKTRGQQVTLRCSPKSGHDTVSWYQQALGQGPQFIFQYYEEEERQRGNFPDRFSGHQFPNYSSELNVNALLLGDSALYLCASSPPPGGATRYTFGSGTRLTVV.

In its sample, this clone was seen once. This chain joins TRBV6-5 and TRBJ1-2; 8 bases align to TRBD1. The V and J ends lost 6 bases and 4 bases, in that order; junction bases with no gene match: 7. The CDR3 totals 14 residues. Per germline, CDR1 MNHEY and CDR2 SVGAGI. In DNA form, the CDR3 reads TGTGCCAGCAGGAGGAGTACAGGGGGCTATGGCTACACCTTC. Translating gives CASRRSTGGYGYTF.

The table lists this clone with a count of one. V and J are TRBV11-3 and TRBJ2-1, with TRBD2 identical over 8 bases. The CDR3 covers 15 residues. Germline V gene data show CDR1 as SGHNT and CDR2 as YENEEA. The V gene end was trimmed by 0 bases and the J gene end by 6 bases; junction bases not matched to a gene: 4. CDR3 DNA: TGTGCCAGCAGCTTAGAAGGGACTAGGCCCAATGAGCAGTTCTTC. Translating it yields CASSLEGTRPNEQFF.

The gene calls are TRBV4-3 and TRBJ2-1, with D unresolved. V was trimmed by 0 bases and J by 8 bases, leaving 5 bases between them. Germline CDR1 reads LGHNA; CDR2 reads YSLEER. The length of the CDR3 is 12 residues. The CDR3 DNA is TGCGCCAGCAGCCAAGATAAAGATGAGCAGTTCTTC. Translated: CASSQDKDEQFF.

This chain links TRBV9 with TRBJ1-1; no reliable D call. Trimming left V 7 bases short and J 0 bases short, with 10 bases between. The germline V gene has CDR1 SGDLS and CDR2 YYNGEE. The CDR3 length is 13 residues. As DNA, the CDR3 is TGTGCCAGCGCGTGGACGGTGAACACTGAAGCTTTCTTT. This translates into CASAWTVNTEAFF.